The clone carrying this T cell receptor (beta chain) was seen only a few times. No antigen is known for it. The record originates from a study of CD8 T cells in ankylosing spondylitis. Points from the study as a whole: In ankylosing spondylitis blood, a motif of seven or eight highly homologous TCR beta variants appeared characteristic.

The CDR3 covers 13 residues. V was pared by 3 bases and J by 3 bases, with 8 bases between. Germline loops: CDR1 DFQATT, CDR2 SNEGSKA (reference sequence). It was by quantitative 5'-RACE with molecular barcodes that TCR beta libraries were made. TCRdb re-called the 5' RACE reads through MiXCR, storing one row per CDR3 protein. The table shows some 800,000 distinct CDR3 sequences, with about 11% occurring only once. This chain uses TRBV20-1 with TRBJ1-4; unclear D gene. This sequence originates from a male donor with ankylosing spondylitis. Sequenced material: blood, either unsorted or a sorted T cell fraction (not recorded which). The CDR3 nucleotides are TGCAGTGCTAGGTACAGATCTAATGAAAAACTGTTTTTT. This gives the protein CSARYRSNEKLFF.